The sequence of this T cell receptor beta chain was determined in a study of T cells in Graves' hyperthyroidism and ophthalmopathy. Notes on the study in general: Researchers report that a 13 V-J model separated ophthalmopathy from stable hyperthyroidism.

Concerning this clonotype itself: Its specificity is not known. With a much larger clone just one base away, this may be a read error.

Each 10 ml fresh peripheral blood draw supplied the PBMCs. The CDR3 spans 14 residues. Germline lookup yields CDR1 SNHLY and CDR2 FYNNEI. Researchers took RNA transcripts and amplified the TCR beta CDR3 regions from them. A first-round RT-PCR of the TCR CDR3 used the HTBI primer set. MiXCR, applied by TCRdb to the multiplex PCR reads, yields one record per CDR3 protein. The sample lists about 840,000 distinct CDR3 sequences, more than 30% occurring once. This clonotype was obtained from a man aged 18-30 years with Graves' hyperthyroidism. Sequencing was done on a sample of blood. The chain combines TRBV2 with TRBJ1-1; 7 bases line up with TRBD1. The CDR3 sequence is CGSSTHRGDTEAFF. CDR3 coding DNA: TGTGGCAGCAGTACACACAGGGGTGATACTGAAGCTTTCTTT. Supplemented by reference TRBV2 and TRBJ1-1, the full variable domain reads EPEVTQTPSHQVTQMGQEVILRCVPISNHLYFYWYRQILGQKVEFLVSFYNNEISEKSEIFDDQFSVERPDGSNFTLKIRSTKLEDSAMYFCGSSTHRGDTEAFFGQGTRLTVV.